The 19 T cell receptor beta chains reported below all come from one sample, sequenced in a study of PD-L1 blockade in urothelial cancer. The table came from immunoSEQ multiplex PCR; TCRdb's copy has only in-frame clones and leaves some out. The table records about 130,000 clones, about 84% of them present only once. This sample's time point: peripheral blood 6 weeks after treatment start. Sequences were derived from PBMCs, sampled around atezolizumab (anti-PD-L1) treatment. These receptors were collected from a man aged 45-65 years with urothelial cancer.

This clone was observed a few times. V is TRBV19 and J is TRBJ2-7, with TRBD2 as a possible D gene (6 bases). The CDR3 is 14 residues long. Germline V gene data show CDR1 as LNHDA and CDR2 as SQIVND (reference sequence). V was shortened by 1 base and J by 2 bases, with 9 bases between the two germline ends. This CDR3 is CASSIGSGPYEQYF. The CDR3 nucleotides read TGTGCCAGTAGTATAGGGAGCGGGCCCTACGAGCAGTACTTC.

Written as DNA, the CDR3 is TGTGCCGCGGCCGGGACAGGGCTCTACGAGCAGTACTTC. Its protein product is CAAAGTGLYEQYF. This chain uses TRBV28 with TRBJ2-7; TRBD1 matches 9 bases. V dropped 11 bases and J dropped 3; count of bases not matched to a gene: 8. The CDR3 covers 13 residues. The germline CDR1 and CDR2 sequences are MDHEN and SYDVKM.

The chain has TRBV5-5 and TRBJ2-1; weak D call: TRBD1 (6 bases). CDR1 is SGHKS and CDR2 is YYEKEE in the germline V gene (reference sequence). V was trimmed by 4 bases and J by 0 bases, leaving 14 bases between them. The CDR3 is 16 residues long. CDR3 sequence reads: CASSKDSSYSYNEQFF. CDR3 DNA sequence: TGTGCCAGCAGCAAGGACAGTTCCTACTCCTACAATGAGCAGTTCTTC.

The rearrangement uses TRBV28 and TRBJ2-3, with 7 bases that match TRBD2. CDR3 length equals 15 residues. V dropped 1 base and J dropped 11; count of bases not matched to a gene: 12. Germline CDR1 MDHEN, CDR2 SYDVKM. As DNA, the CDR3 is TGTGCCAGCAGTTTATATCTCGAGGGAGGGCTGGGGCAGTATTTT. It encodes CASSLYLEGGLGQYF.

The chain combines TRBV6-6 with TRBJ2-7; 8 bases agree with TRBD1. In germline, CDR1 is MNHNY, CDR2 SVGAGI (reference sequence). With 6 bases clipped from V and 5 bases from J, the junction kept 6 bases outside the gene matches. The CDR3 contains 13 residues. This chain's CDR3 is CASSRTGIHEQYF. The CDR3 coding sequence is TGTGCCAGCAGCAGGACAGGGATCCACGAGCAGTACTTC.

This chain joins TRBV11-2 and TRBJ1-5, with D unresolved. This CDR3 spans 13 amino acids. With 5 bases removed from V and 2 bases from J, the gap between germline ends came to 7 bases. The germline V gene encodes CDR1 SGHAT and CDR2 FQNNGV. The CDR3 DNA reads as TGTGCCAGCAGCGCCGGTGGCAATCAGCCCCAGCATTTT. Translation: CASSAGGNQPQHF.

The table lists this clone with a few counts. The chain has TRBV9 and TRBJ1-5; the D gene is possibly TRBD1 (5 bases). The CDR3 is 14 amino acids. Germline V gene data show CDR1 as SGDLS and CDR2 as YYNGEE. The V end lost 0 bases, the J end lost 1 base, and 5 bases lay between the germline ends. DNA for the CDR3: TGTGCCAGCAGCGTAGGACAGAGCAATCAGCCCCAGCATTTT. It specifies CASSVGQSNQPQHF.

The CDR3 sequence is CASSSSDRAGNSPLHF. The CDR3 DNA follows: TGTGCCAGCTCATCTTCGGACAGGGCCGGCAATTCACCCCTCCACTTT. This chain uses TRBV18 with TRBJ1-6; 8 positions agree with TRBD1. J was trimmed by 7 bases and V by 5 bases; bases with no gene match: 10. Germline CDR1 KGHSH, CDR2 LQKENI. The CDR3 length is 16 residues.

The V call is TRBV6-6, the J call TRBJ2-7; the match to TRBD1 covers 7 bases. The J segment lost 1 base and the V segment lost 5 bases, leaving 2 bases of the junction unmatched. This CDR3 spans 13 amino acids. CDR1 is MNHNY and CDR2 is SVGAGI in the germline V gene (reference sequence). The CDR3 nucleotides are TGTGCCAGCAGTCGACAGGGATCCTACGAGCAGTACTTC. Residues: CASSRQGSYEQYF.

The chain uses TRBV7-9 and TRBJ2-1, with 11 bases fitting TRBD2. The germline gives CDR1 SEHNR, CDR2 FQNEAQ (reference sequence). This CDR3 spans 16 amino acids. Trimming removed 5 bases from V and 7 bases from J; junction bases left unmatched: 10. The CDR3 nucleotides are TGTGCCAGCAGCCCGCCCGGGGTAGCGGGAGGGAATGAGCAGTTCTTC. This encodes CASSPPGVAGGNEQFF.

V is TRBV28 and J is TRBJ2-7; 8 bases match TRBD1. The CDR3 sequence is 14 residues long. Losses at the gene ends were 3 bases for V and 5 bases for J; bases not matched to a gene: 6. Germline V gene data show CDR1 as MDHEN and CDR2 as SYDVKM. In DNA form, the CDR3 reads TGTGCCAGCAGTTTTGGGGACAGGATCGACGAGCAGTACTTC. Its protein product is CASSFGDRIDEQYF.

The chain carries TRBV10-2 and TRBJ1-2; 8 bases are shared with TRBD1. The CDR3 totals 14 residues. Germline V gene sequence: CDR1 WSHSY, CDR2 SAAADI. The V gene end was trimmed by 8 bases and the J gene end by 4 bases; junction bases not matched to a gene: 9. CDR3 nucleotide sequence: TGCGCCAGCGCGCAACAGGGGGTCGGCTATGGCTACACCTTC. Translation: CASAQQGVGYGYTF.

This chain joins TRBV2 and TRBJ1-6; possibly TRBD1 for D (6 bases). The CDR3 runs 15 residues. V dropped 4 bases and J dropped 5 bases, with 12 bases sitting between them. Germline assignment: CDR1 SNHLY and CDR2 FYNNEI. The CDR3 nucleotides read TGTGCCAGCAGTGTTATTGGACAGCATAATTCACCCCTCCACTTT. Its protein is CASSVIGQHNSPLHF.

The rearrangement joins TRBV5-1 to TRBJ2-1; D not certain. CDR1 is SGHRS, CDR2 YFSETQ, per germline. The ends were cut back, 4 bases at V and 4 bases at J, with 9 bases in the middle. CDR3 length: 13 residues. CDR3 amino acids: CASSEPGYNEQFF. DNA of the CDR3: TGCGCCAGCAGCGAGCCGGGTTACAATGAGCAGTTCTTC.

The chain is built from TRBV19 and TRBJ2-7; a weak D match, TRBD1 (6 bases). Germline V gene sequence: CDR1 LNHDA, CDR2 SQIVND (reference sequence). Trimming removed 8 bases at V and 3 bases at J, with 17 bases between. The CDR3 is made up of 14 amino acids. The DNA of the CDR3 is TGTGCCAGTGGGGGACACGGACGTGGCTACGAGCAGTACTTC. Translation gives CASGGHGRGYEQYF.

This chain joins TRBV4-2 and TRBJ2-5; D might be TRBD1 (6 bases). With 4 bases removed from V and 0 bases from J, the gap between germline ends came to 9 bases. Germline V gene lookup returns CDR1 LGHNA and CDR2 YNFKEQ. The CDR3 is 14 amino acids. Here the CDR3 reads CASSRGQNQETQYF. CDR3 nucleotide sequence: TGTGCCAGCAGCCGAGGACAGAACCAAGAGACCCAGTACTTC.

The genes are TRBV5-1 and TRBJ2-7, with TRBD2 matching over 13 bases. Germline CDR1 SGHRS, CDR2 YFSETQ. V shed 0 bases, J shed 1 base, and the junction held 4 bases outside the gene matches. This CDR3 region has 17 residues. The CDR3 bases are TGCGCCAGCAGCTTGGGACTAGCGGGAGGAGGGTCCTACGAGCAGTACTTC. Its protein is CASSLGLAGGGSYEQYF.

The chain carries TRBV6-6 and TRBJ1-5; D perhaps matches TRBD1 (6 bases). Germline V gene sequence: CDR1 MNHNY, CDR2 SVGAGI (reference sequence). V lost 7 bases and J 7 bases, leaving 14 bases between the germline ends. This CDR3 comprises 13 residues. In DNA, the CDR3 is TGTGCCAGCAACCAGGGGTTGGGGCAGCCCCAGCATTTT. It yields the protein CASNQGLGQPQHF.

The chain couples TRBV6-5 to TRBJ1-5, with unresolved D. V lost 5 bases to trimming and J lost 4 bases, with 12 bases between them. The length of the CDR3 is 14 residues. Germline CDR1 reads MNHEY; CDR2 reads SVGAGI. CDR3 sequence: CASSLRGINQPQHF. In nucleotides, the CDR3 is TGTGCCAGCAGTCTTCGGGGAATTAATCAGCCCCAGCATTTT.